The present TCR beta chain was sequenced within a study of T-cell reconstitution after alpha-beta-depleted transplantation in children. The CDR3 extends over 19 amino acids. Trimming cost V 5 bases and J 0 bases, with 26 bases left between them. CDR1 and CDR2 from the germline V gene are DFQATT and SNEGSKA (reference sequence). Researchers prepared the TCRbeta library using unique molecular identifiers, the study reports. Via MiXCR, TCRdb re-called the PCR reads, giving one row per CDR3 protein. The data hold some 390,000 distinct CDR3 sequences, with roughly 20% observed a single time. The sequence came from a human donor who donated a stem cell graft to a child with acute myeloid leukemia. The input for sequencing was PBMCs from the stem cell graft donor, taken from the stem cell graft. V usage is TRBV20-1 and J usage is TRBJ2-1; D is unresolved. DNA of the CDR3: TGCAGTGCTCCTACTGCAACGTGGTGGTCTTCTAGCTCCTACAATGAGCAGTTCTTC. Translated, it gives CSAPTATWWSSSSYNEQFF.